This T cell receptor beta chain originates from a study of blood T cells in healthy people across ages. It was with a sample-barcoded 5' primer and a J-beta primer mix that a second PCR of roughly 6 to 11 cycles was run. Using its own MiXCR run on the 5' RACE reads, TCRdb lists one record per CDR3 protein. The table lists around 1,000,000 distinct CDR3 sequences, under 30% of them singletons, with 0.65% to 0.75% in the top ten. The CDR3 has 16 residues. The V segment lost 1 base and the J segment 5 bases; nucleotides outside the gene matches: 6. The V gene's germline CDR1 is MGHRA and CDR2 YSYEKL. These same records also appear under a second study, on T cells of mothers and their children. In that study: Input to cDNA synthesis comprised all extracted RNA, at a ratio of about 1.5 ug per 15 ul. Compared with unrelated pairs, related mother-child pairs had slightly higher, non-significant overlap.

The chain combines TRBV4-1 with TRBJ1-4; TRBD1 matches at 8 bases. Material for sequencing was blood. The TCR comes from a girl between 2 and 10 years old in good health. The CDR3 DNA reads TGCGCCAGCAGCCAAGGGACAGGGTTACGGAATGAAAAACTGTTTTTT. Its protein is CASSQGTGLRNEKLFF.